Here is one TCR beta chain with its context. Its antigen is unknown. No much larger clone exists at a distance of one base, and base qualities are not known. The cohort comprised 550 to 700 healthy bone marrow donors. At the time of sampling, all cohort members were nominally healthy, though unrecorded immune exposures were likely present. The donor tested CMV seronegative and was one of the 352 seronegative cohort members. A peripheral blood sample was provided by each donor, and peripheral blood mononuclear cells were used for TCR beta sequencing. Genomic DNA extraction from the blood cell samples was performed with the Qiagen DNeasy Blood Extraction Kit. These data belong to a study of cytomegalovirus exposure and HLA in healthy donors (dated by TCRdb to about 2017). A note on the overall study: An earlier analysis of 587 of the donors reported about 300 Gb of sequence data and approximately 120 million unique TCR beta sequences obtained from about 180 million T cells. Approximately 310 gigabases of sequencing data and tens of millions of unique TCR sequences made up an early release that covered several hundred HLA-typed donors. The genetic ancestry cluster associated with self-reported Caucasian donors included 81% of the roughly 360 genotyped donors. The study aimed to test whether cataloging public T cell receptors could reveal signatures of past pathogen exposure. The study profiled the T cell repertoires of 666 subjects by immunosequencing and related them to cytomegalovirus serostatus. A separate validation cohort of over a hundred different subjects was used in addition to the roughly 640-subject first cohort. High-throughput TCR immunosequencing, statistical association of individual TCRs with disease status, and machine learning were combined to predict cytomegalovirus infection status. A later analysis re-examined previously published TCR beta repertoires from more than 600 donors and added high-resolution HLA genotyping to investigate patterns of TCR occurrence. Rather than drawing on any new phenotypic data, the later analysis identified candidate immune exposures from TCR beta sequences and the way those sequences occurred across donors. To decide whether each TCR beta V gene segment behaved as functional or pseudogenic, an earlier analysis of some 600 of the donors relied on high-throughput TCR beta sequencing. Alongside the repertoire data, information on donor age, sex, ethnicity and CMV serostatus was compiled. A later genetic analysis took genome-wide SNP genotypes for about 55% of the 666 donors and used that subset as a discovery cohort. Every repertoire in the discovery cohort had been generated on one and the same sequencing platform. Both class I and class II loci were covered by HLA typing, at four-digit resolution. The number of donors typed differed by locus, with 629-630 for A, B, C, DRB1 and DQB1, 522 for DQA1, about 610 for DPA1, and around 450 for DPB1. Five DR-DQ haplotypes were handled as single units for association and clustering because linkage in the cohort was strong. Among over 350 genotyped donors of the cohort, an average of approximately 230,000 unique TCR beta nucleotide sequences were sequenced per donor, around 20% of them non-productive. Results the study describes overall, beyond this receptor: Only TCR beta chains were sequenced in this cohort, and the absence of alpha or paired-chain data limited detectable features. Most TCR sequences were observed very rarely across donors, whereas some public TCRs were present in many individuals. Compared with the roughly 720-donor mean, donors in an Asian-associated ancestry cluster had fewer N-insertions in productive TCRs, according to a later genetic analysis. Linkage disequilibrium might explain the correlated functional status among segregating V segments, but an unknown experimental factor could not be ruled out. A further reported finding was that TCR beta sequences accurately predicted the HLA-A and HLA-B alleles for most subjects in the first cohort. The study gave a list of some 150 TCR beta chains associated with cytomegalovirus. The presence/absence analyses assumed that sequencing depth was roughly uniform across donors, and that assumption may not be true. For the cohort, immune exposure information was limited to CMV serostatus. Because HLA typing was missing for some donors at each locus, association tests included only the typed subset. In a later analysis, the rate of TCR association differed among HLA loci, with DRB1 alleles having the most associated TCRs and HLA-C alleles having the fewest. At a false discovery rate of 0.05, a later analysis linked some 18,000 TCR beta sequences to specific HLA alleles. A later genetic analysis associated a missense DCLRE1C variant with V-gene and J-gene trimming of TCR beta chains, and an independent cohort replicated the association. Because counts were too low, about 15 rarely observed V segments, including chromosome 9 orphons, were left out of the earlier analysis of roughly 600 of the donors. In an earlier analysis of a few hundred of the donors, most TCR beta V segments were observed in productive rearrangements about 90% or about 30% of the time, broadly matching IMGT annotations. The authors suggested that the approach could potentially be extended to other disease states and immunological phenotypes. In a later analysis, several top co-occurrence clusters were reported to appear linked to parvovirus B19, influenza, CMV and Epstein-Barr virus. The classifier was reported to diagnose cytomegalovirus status with high specificity and sensitivity in both the original cohort and the validation cohort. Because the 87-base-pair reads could not distinguish some IMGT-functional V segments, including TRBV6-2 and TRBV6-3, those segments were excluded. Three of the identified cytomegalovirus-associated TCR beta chains were confirmed in vitro to be specific for cytomegalovirus antigens. When HLA alleles, especially DR and DQ, strongly co-occurred, TCR associations were difficult to assign to individual alleles. A group of highly shared sequence variants was considered likely to be a technical artifact of the sequencing pipeline. Most CMV-associated TCR beta chains appeared to be HLA-restricted in a later analysis, and the HLA associations seemed to be driven largely by CMV exposure. A later analysis found that HLA-associated TCR beta chains were more clonally expanded and had lower generation probabilities than equally common non-associated chains.

Libraries were built with the immunoSEQ multiplex PCR assay. For the multiplex PCR, a mixture combining 60 forward primers for TCR Vbeta segments and 13 reverse primers for TCR Jbeta segments was used. The CDR3 region of rearranged TCR beta genes was amplified from genomic DNA with a multiplex PCR assay. On the Illumina HiSeq System, the amplified TCR beta libraries were sequenced as 87-base-pair reads. For the original study's pipeline: A later analysis tallied roughly 80 million unique TCR beta chains across the 600 to 700 repertoires, and about 10 million of those chains were shared by two or more donors. To remove PCR and sequencing errors, raw reads were error-corrected and collapsed into unique sequences using a nearest-neighbor algorithm that merged closely related sequences. To assign V, D and J gene segments, CDR3 sequences were aligned to IMGT reference sequences. For a sequence to be retained, at least a six-nucleotide match to both a V gene segment and a J gene segment was required. A rearrangement was called productive if the CDR3 had no stop codons and remained in frame with V and J, and every other rearrangement was called non-productive. Following IMGT convention, CDR3 was defined as the stretch from the second conserved V-encoded cysteine to the conserved J-encoded phenylalanine. The earlier analysis of 500 to 650 of the donors excluded any sequence lacking an unambiguous match to a single V gene segment. An earlier analysis of over 450 of the donors classified V segments as functional when productive rearrangements were above 56.7% and as segregating when the standard deviation between donors was above 5%. A statistical classification framework was developed to diagnose cytomegalovirus status using the catalog of TCR beta chain sequences. A later analysis assigned V and J genes by comparing TCR nucleotide sequences with IMGT/GENE-DB human TR gene sequences. A later analysis assigned CDR3 sequences and most-parsimonious VDJ recombination scenarios with the TCRdist pipeline. In a later analysis, each TCR beta chain was defined by its CDR3 amino acid sequence together with its V-gene family, and reads without a unique V-gene family were excluded. As a way to deal with suspected cross-contamination and a sequencing artifact, a later analysis dropped 500 to 700 nucleotide sequences that were highly shared and had low generation probability. A later analysis calculated a clonal expansion index for each public chain from normalized within-repertoire ranks of inferred template counts. A later analysis computed generation probabilities with a VDJ recombination model fitted to out-of-frame rearrangements, and checked the results against IGoR. Hypergeometric tests were used in a later analysis to score TCR-TCR, TCR-HLA and TCR-CMV co-occurrence, with a repertoire-size bias correction applied to the TCR pairs. A later analysis estimated false discovery rates by permuting HLA or CMV assignments 20 times. In a later analysis, co-occurring TCRs were grouped using DBSCAN, with TCRdist sequence similarity added in when clustering inside HLA-allele-positive subsets. Repertoires with fewer than 30,000 or more than 120,000 public chains were left out of co-occurrence clustering, as were a handful of repertoires with anomalous nucleotide sharing. Held by TCRdb, this immuneACCESS table contains in-frame sequences only and omits some clones. Under half of the omission traces to an unresolved V gene where checked; the cause of the rest is unknown. V, J and clone size derive from that table, while D and trimming were established from the DNA sequence. This sample comprises about 160,000 clones, 80% of them detected only once. Clones ranked in the top ten supply about 4.8% of the sample.

From cysteine to phenylalanine, the CDR3 is 14 amino acids long. The kept DNA is CDR3 alone, 42 bases in frame from the first base. From a lookup of the germline V gene, CDR1 and CDR2 are SGHVS and FQNEAQ. V lost 1 base and J lost 4 bases; the stretch between them is 9 bases long. The chain links TRBV7-8 with TRBJ2-3, with TRBD1 tentatively as D gene (5 bases match). The sequenced sample consisted of PBMCs. The receptor comes from a man between 25 and 39 years old in good health and CMV-seronegative. The DNA sequence reads TGTGCCAGCAGCTTAGAAGGGGTGTCAGATACGCAGTATTTT. This is translated as CASSLEGVSDTQYF.